This TCR beta chain was observed in a study of blood T cell repertoires in COVID-19. Original analysis: It was from reference gene primer amplification that nucleated cell counts were estimated. Assay: immunoSEQ multiplex PCR; the TCRdb copy retains only in-frame clones and omits some. The D gene and trimming were derived from the DNA, and the V and J assignments and clone size from that table. The data hold approximately 140,000 clones, with roughly 90% observed a single time. The CDR3 runs to 16 residues. V lost 3 bases, J lost 7 bases, and 23 bases lay in between. Germline loops: CDR1 SGHNT, CDR2 YYREEE (reference sequence). This clone occurred once.

The sequencing sample was made of peripheral blood. The receptor was derived from a human donor in a cohort sampled during active COVID-19. The chain joins TRBV5-4 to TRBJ2-7; tentative D call: TRBD1 (6 bases). CDR3 in amino acids: CASSSPPGTRGKEQYF. CDR3 bases: TGTGCCAGCAGCTCGCCACCCGGGACACGGGGTAAAGAGCAGTACTTC.